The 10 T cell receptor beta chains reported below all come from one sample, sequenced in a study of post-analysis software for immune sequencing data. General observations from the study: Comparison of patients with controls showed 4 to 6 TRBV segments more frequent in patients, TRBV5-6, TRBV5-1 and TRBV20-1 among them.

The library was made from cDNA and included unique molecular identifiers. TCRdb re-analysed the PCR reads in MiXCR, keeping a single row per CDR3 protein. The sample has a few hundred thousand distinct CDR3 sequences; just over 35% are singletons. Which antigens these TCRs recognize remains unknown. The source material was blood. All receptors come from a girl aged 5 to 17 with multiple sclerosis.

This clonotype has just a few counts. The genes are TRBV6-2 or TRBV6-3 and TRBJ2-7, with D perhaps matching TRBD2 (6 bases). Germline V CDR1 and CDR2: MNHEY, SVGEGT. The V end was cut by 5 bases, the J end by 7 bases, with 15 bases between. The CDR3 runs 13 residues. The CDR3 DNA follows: TGTGCCAGCAGTCCCGGAGGGTCGAGTGAGCAGTACTTC. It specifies CASSPGGSSEQYF.

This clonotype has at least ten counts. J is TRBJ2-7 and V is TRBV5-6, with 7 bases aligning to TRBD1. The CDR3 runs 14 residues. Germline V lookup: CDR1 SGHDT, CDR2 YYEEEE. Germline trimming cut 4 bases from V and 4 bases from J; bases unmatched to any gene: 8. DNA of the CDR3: TGTGCCAGCAGCCCCCAGACAGGGTGGTACGAGCAGTACTTC. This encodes CASSPQTGWYEQYF. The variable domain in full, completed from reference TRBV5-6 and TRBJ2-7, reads DAGVTQSPTHLIKTRGQQVTLRCSPKSGHDTVSWYQQALGQGPQFIFQYYEEEERQRGNFPDRFSGHQFPNYSSELNVNALLLGDSALYLCASSPQTGWYEQYFGPGTRLTVT.

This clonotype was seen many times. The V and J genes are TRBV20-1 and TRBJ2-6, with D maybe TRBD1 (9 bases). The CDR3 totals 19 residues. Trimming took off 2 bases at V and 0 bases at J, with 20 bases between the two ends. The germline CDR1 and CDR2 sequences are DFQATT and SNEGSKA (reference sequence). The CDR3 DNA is TGCAGTGCTAGACGGGACAGGGCTCTAGCGGGCTCTGGGGCCAACGTCCTGACTTTC. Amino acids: CSARRDRALAGSGANVLTF.

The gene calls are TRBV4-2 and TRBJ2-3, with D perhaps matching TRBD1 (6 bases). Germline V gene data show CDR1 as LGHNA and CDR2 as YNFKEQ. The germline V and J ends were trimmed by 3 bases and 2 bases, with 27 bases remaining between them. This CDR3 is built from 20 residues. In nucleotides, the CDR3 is TGTGCCAGCAGCCATAAAGGTGGCCAGGGGATTGTCCACCCCACAGATACGCAGTATTTT. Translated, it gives CASSHKGGQGIVHPTDTQYF.

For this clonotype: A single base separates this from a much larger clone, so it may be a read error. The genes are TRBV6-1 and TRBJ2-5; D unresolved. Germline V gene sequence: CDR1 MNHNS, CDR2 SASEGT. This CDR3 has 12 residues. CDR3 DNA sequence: TGTACCAGCCGTGGGCCTCAAGAGACCCAGTACTTC. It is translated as CTSRGPQETQYF.

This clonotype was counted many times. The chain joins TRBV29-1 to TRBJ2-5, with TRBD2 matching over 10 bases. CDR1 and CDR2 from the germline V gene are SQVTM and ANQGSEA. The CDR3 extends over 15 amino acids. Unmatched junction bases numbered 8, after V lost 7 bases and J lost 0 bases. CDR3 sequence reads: CSGLIAGGYQETQYF. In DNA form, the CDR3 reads TGCAGCGGACTTATAGCGGGGGGATACCAAGAGACCCAGTACTTC.

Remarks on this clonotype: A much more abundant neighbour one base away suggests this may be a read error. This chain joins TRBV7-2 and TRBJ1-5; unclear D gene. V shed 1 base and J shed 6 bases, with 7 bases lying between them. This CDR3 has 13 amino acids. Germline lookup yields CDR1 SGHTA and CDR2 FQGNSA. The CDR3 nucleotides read TGTGCCAGCAGCTTAGAACCCTTTCAGCCCCAGCATTTT. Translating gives CASSLEPFQPQHF.

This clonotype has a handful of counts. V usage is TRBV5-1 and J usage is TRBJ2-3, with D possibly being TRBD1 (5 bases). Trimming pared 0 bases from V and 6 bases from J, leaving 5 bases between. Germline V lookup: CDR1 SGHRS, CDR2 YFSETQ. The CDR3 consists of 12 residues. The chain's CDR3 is CASSLEGDTQYF. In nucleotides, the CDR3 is TGCGCCAGCAGCTTGGAGGGGGATACGCAGTATTTT.

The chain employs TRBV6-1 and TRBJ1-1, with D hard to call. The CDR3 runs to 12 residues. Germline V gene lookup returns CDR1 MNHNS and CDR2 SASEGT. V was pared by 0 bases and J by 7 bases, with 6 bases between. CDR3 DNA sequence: TGTGCCAGCAGTGAAGCGCGTGATGAAGCTTTCTTT. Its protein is CASSEARDEAFF.

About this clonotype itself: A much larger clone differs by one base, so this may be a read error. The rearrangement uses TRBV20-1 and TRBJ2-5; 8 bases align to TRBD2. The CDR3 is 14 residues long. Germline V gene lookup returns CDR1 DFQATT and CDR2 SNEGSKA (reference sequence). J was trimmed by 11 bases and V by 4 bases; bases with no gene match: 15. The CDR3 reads CSATSGRFGYEQYF. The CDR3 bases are TGCAGTGCTACCAGCGGGAGATTTGGCTATGAGCAGTACTTC.